This T cell receptor (beta chain) emerged from a study of blood T cells in healthy people across ages. Study-wide results and caveats: Per-million-T-cell TCR beta diversity fell roughly linearly with age. There was a strong correlation between TCR beta diversity and naive T cell percentage. Greater diversity and more naive CD4+ cells were seen in long-lived donors than in aged donors.

V lost 1 base, J lost 7 bases, and 6 bases stayed unmatched. The CDR3 is 14 residues long. Looked up from germline, CDR1 is SGHTA and CDR2 is FQGNSA. PCR was performed a second time for about 7 to 12 cycles using a sample-barcoded 5' primer and a J-beta primer mix. Template switching added a 12-random-nucleotide identifier to every cDNA molecule. TCRdb re-called the 5' RACE reads through MiXCR, storing one row per CDR3 protein. The sample has around 620,000 distinct CDR3 sequences; roughly 29% are singletons. A remark on this clonotype: What it binds is unknown.

The chain links TRBV7-2 to TRBJ2-7; 8 nucleotides line up with TRBD2. The receptor's source is a woman in her seventies in good health. Input material: blood. CDR3 loop: CASSLDPIAGEQYF. CDR3 nucleotide sequence: TGTGCCAGCAGCTTAGATCCCATAGCGGGGGAGCAGTACTTC.